This section outlines one T cell receptor beta chain sequence together with its context. Its matching antigen is unknown. The sample belongs to a study of cytomegalovirus exposure and HLA in healthy donors. The junction had 10 bases not matched to a gene; V was cut back by 0 bases and J by 6 bases. The germline CDR1 and CDR2 sequences are MNHEY and SMNVEV (reference sequence). This CDR3 comprises 16 residues. Broader study findings: Presence/absence analyses took donor sequencing depth as roughly uniform.

PCR used 60 Vbeta primers and 13 Jbeta primers. The repertoire was sequenced with immunoSEQ multiplex PCR; TCRdb's copy has only in-frame clones and lacks some. The repertoire consists of more than 85,000 clones, with roughly four fifths occurring once and the leading ten covering 9.6%. Sequenced material: PBMCs. The genes are TRBV27 and TRBJ2-7; 8 bases align to TRBD2. The receptor comes from a male donor in good health and CMV-seropositive. CDR3 nucleotide sequence: TGTGCCAGCAGTTTATCGGTCGGGAGGGCCGCGCGCGAGCAGTACTTC. This codes for CASSLSVGRAAREQYF.